This TCR beta chain was sequenced during a study of blood T cell repertoires in COVID-19. Study as a whole: Samples representing acute and convalescent COVID-19 were sourced from the United States, Italy and Spain.

This clone was seen a handful of times. Repertoires were generated with immunoSEQ multiplex PCR, while TCRdb's copy carries only in-frame clones and drops some. The sample has 180,000 or so clones, 82% seen once. CDR1 and CDR2 from the germline V gene are SGHDN and FVKESK. The CDR3 extends over 16 amino acids. Deletions cut 0 bases from V and 4 bases from J, with 15 bases between. The J gene is TRBJ2-5, the V gene TRBV14; D is possibly TRBD2 (5 bases). Material for sequencing was PBMCs or T cells enriched from blood (not recorded which). This clonotype was obtained from a man between 45 and 60 years old who had recovered from COVID-19. CDR3 bases: TGTGCCAGCAGCCAAGATCTCGGGGTAGGGCGAGAGACCCAGTACTTC. It yields the protein CASSQDLGVGRETQYF.